This entry features one T cell receptor (beta chain) sequence. The CDR3 is made up of 14 amino acids. Germline assignment: CDR1 MNHEY and CDR2 SVGAGI. With 0 bases clipped from V and 15 bases from J, the junction kept 11 bases outside the gene matches. Autoimmune disease history or systemic immunosuppression meant exclusion. Baseline was the first blood sampling point, followed by cycle 4 day 1 and cycle 7 day 1. The data were taken from a study of OX40 agonist ivuxolimab in advanced cancers. Assay: immunoSEQ multiplex PCR; the TCRdb copy retains only in-frame clones and omits some. The sample has fewer than 95,000 clones, under 95% seen once; the top ten hold more than 3%.

This TCR came from an adult with an advanced solid tumor such as melanoma, head and neck, liver or kidney cancer. Sequenced here: CD4+ or CD8+ T cells sorted from blood, sampled in a trial of the OX40 agonist ivuxolimab. The J gene is TRBJ2-1, the V gene TRBV6-5; 7 bases are shared with TRBD2. CDR3 nucleotides: TGTGCCAGCAGTTACTCGGACCGATTCGGGAGGTGGTTCTTC. This codes for CASSYSDRFGRWFF.